The present TCR beta chain was sequenced within a study of T cell repertoires in cytomegalovirus infection. Across the study: Evidence of both CMV infection and a matching HLA type came from public TCR beta signatures.

TCRdb analysed the reads with MiXCR anew, one entry per CDR3 protein. Of 150,000 to 200,000 distinct CDR3 sequences in the sample, roughly 9% were seen once. With 7 bases clipped from V and 2 bases from J, the junction kept 4 bases outside the gene matches. In germline, CDR1 is MNHNY, CDR2 SVGAGI (reference sequence). The CDR3 is 14 amino acids. This clonotype was detected only a few times. Input material: PBMCs. The chain uses TRBV6-6 and TRBJ2-2; 7 bases are shared with TRBD1. The origin of this receptor is a human donor in good health (CMV status not recorded). Some clones in this sample may be carry-over from other donors' samples. The CDR3 spells CASITGANTGELFF. The CDR3 DNA sequence: TGTGCCAGCATTACAGGGGCCAACACCGGGGAGCTGTTTTTT.